The 6 T cell receptor beta chains below were found in one sample sequenced in a study of T-cell reconstitution after alpha-beta-depleted transplantation in children. A TCRbeta library incorporating unique molecular identifiers was prepared. TCRdb redid the calling of the PCR reads with MiXCR, one entry per CDR3 protein. This sample has roughly 250,000 distinct CDR3 sequences, with under 9.5% found just once. The sequenced sample was PBMCs, mostly from graft donor cells, obtained 180 days after TCRalphabeta/CD19-depleted stem cell transplant. The receptors derive from a male patient younger than 18 who had a stem cell transplant for acute lymphoblastic leukemia, so the T cells may come from the graft donor.

In this sample, this clonotype turned up many times. J is TRBJ1-2 and V is TRBV9; weak D call: TRBD1 (6 bases). This CDR3 has 15 amino acids. The germline V and J ends were trimmed by 3 bases and 6 bases, with 18 bases remaining between them. From germline, CDR1 is SGDLS and CDR2 YYNGEE. The DNA for the CDR3 is TGTGCCAGCAGCGCACCTCCTACAGGGATGGATGGCTACACCTTC. It yields the protein CASSAPPTGMDGYTF.

There are many counts of this clonotype. The chain combines TRBV7-3 with TRBJ1-2; D may be TRBD1 (5 bases). Looked up from germline, CDR1 is SGHTA and CDR2 is FQGTGA. V dropped 0 bases and J dropped 8 bases, with 10 bases sitting between them. The CDR3 is 13 amino acids. Here the CDR3 reads CASSLTGGFGYTF. The CDR3 DNA is TGTGCCAGCAGCTTAACGGGGGGATTCGGCTACACCTTC.

This clonotype was detected many times. This chain connects TRBV5-1 to TRBJ2-2, with 8 nucleotides matching TRBD2. With V trimmed by 1 base and J by 1 base, 6 bases remained unmatched. CDR3 length: 17 residues. Per the germline V gene, CDR1 is SGHRS and CDR2 is YFSETQ. CDR3 sequence reads: CASSLYNLAGNTGELFF. For the CDR3, the DNA is TGCGCCAGCAGCTTGTATAATCTAGCGGGGAACACCGGGGAGCTGTTTTTT.

This clonotype has ten or more counts. The chain recombines TRBV7-2 with TRBJ2-1; 9 bases line up with TRBD1. V was pared by 4 bases and J by 9 bases, with 10 bases of the junction left unmatched. From germline, CDR1 is SGHTA and CDR2 FQGNSA. CDR3 length equals 15 residues. The CDR3 DNA follows: TGTGCCAGCAGCTCACCGGGACAGGGAAGGATTGAGCAGTTCTTC. Its translation: CASSSPGQGRIEQFF.

The rearrangement uses TRBV5-5 and TRBJ2-2, with D uncertain. The length of the CDR3 is 13 residues. The germline gives CDR1 SGHKS, CDR2 YYEKEE (reference sequence). V gave up 4 bases and J gave up 5 bases, with 9 bases separating them. The chain's CDR3 is CASSPSVTGELFF. The CDR3 DNA reads as TGTGCCAGCAGCCCTAGTGTTACCGGGGAGCTGTTTTTT.

This clonotype was seen ten or more times. The chain couples TRBV5-1 to TRBJ2-3; 14 bases map to TRBD2. In germline, CDR1 is SGHRS, CDR2 YFSETQ. V lost 3 bases to trimming and J lost 4 bases; unmatched junction nucleotides: 7. This CDR3 is 17 amino acids long. The CDR3 sequence: CASSWGLAGARADTQYF. DNA of the CDR3: TGCGCCAGCAGCTGGGGACTAGCGGGAGCCCGAGCAGATACGCAGTATTTT.